These 3 T cell receptor beta chains were sequenced from one sample in a study of T cells in Graves' hyperthyroidism and ophthalmopathy. Researchers amplified the TCR beta CDR3 regions from RNA transcripts. RT-PCR in the first round (using the HTBI primer set) targeted the TCR CDR3. From the multiplex PCR reads, TCRdb called clonotypes with MiXCR, one entry per CDR3 protein. This sample has hundreds of thousands of distinct CDR3 sequences, with around 46% found just once. Sequences were obtained from peripheral blood or thyroid tissue (not recorded which). These receptors were taken from a woman in her late teens or twenties with Graves' hyperthyroidism.

V usage is TRBV9 and J usage is TRBJ1-6; no clear D. V lost 4 bases, J lost 14 bases, and 16 bases lay in between. The CDR3 sequence is 13 residues long. Germline V lookup: CDR1 SGDLS, CDR2 YYNGEE. This CDR3 is CASSPSTRQALHF. The CDR3, as DNA: TGTGCCAGCAGCCCTTCCACTAGGCAGGCCCTCCACTTT.

This clonotype was seen a handful of times. The chain employs TRBV2 and TRBJ2-2; 12 bases are a match to TRBD2. Trimming removed 6 bases from V and 4 bases from J; junction bases left unmatched: 6. The CDR3 runs 16 residues. CDR1 and CDR2 from the germline V gene are SNHLY and FYNNEI. CDR3 sequence reads: CASRSSSGRATGELFF. DNA for the CDR3: TGTGCCAGCAGGTCCTCTAGCGGGAGGGCCACCGGGGAGCTGTTTTTT.

This clonotype was picked up many times. The chain couples TRBV7-6 to TRBJ2-7; 10 bases line up with TRBD1. V shed 5 bases and J 5 bases; nucleotides not matched to a gene: 6. Germline values: CDR1 SGHVS, CDR2 FNYEAQ. This CDR3 contains 14 residues. Here the CDR3 reads CASSLRDRGHEQYF. In DNA, the CDR3 is TGTGCCAGCAGCCTCCGGGACAGGGGCCACGAGCAGTACTTC.